This T cell receptor (beta chain) was documented in a study of CD8 T cells in ankylosing spondylitis. V lost 3 bases and J 4 bases, leaving 11 bases between the germline ends. The CDR3 is 14 amino acids. Per the germline V gene, CDR1 is KGHSH and CDR2 is LQKENI. Libraries for TCR beta were made by quantitative 5'-RACE with molecular barcodes. From the 5' RACE reads, TCRdb called clonotypes with MiXCR, one entry per CDR3 protein. The table includes more than 500,000 distinct CDR3 sequences, 5.3% detected once. This clonotype was observed at least ten times. Antigen unknown. Study results and limitations: Among TCR beta sequences, a motif of several highly homologous variants appeared characteristic of ankylosing spondylitis blood.

The V call is TRBV18, the J call TRBJ2-3; D not certain. The sequence was obtained from a male donor with ankylosing spondylitis. Specimen: blood, either unsorted or a sorted T cell fraction (not recorded which). CDR3 protein: CASSPSQLSDTQYF. The CDR3 nucleotides are TGTGCCAGCTCACCCAGCCAGCTTTCAGATACGCAGTATTTT.